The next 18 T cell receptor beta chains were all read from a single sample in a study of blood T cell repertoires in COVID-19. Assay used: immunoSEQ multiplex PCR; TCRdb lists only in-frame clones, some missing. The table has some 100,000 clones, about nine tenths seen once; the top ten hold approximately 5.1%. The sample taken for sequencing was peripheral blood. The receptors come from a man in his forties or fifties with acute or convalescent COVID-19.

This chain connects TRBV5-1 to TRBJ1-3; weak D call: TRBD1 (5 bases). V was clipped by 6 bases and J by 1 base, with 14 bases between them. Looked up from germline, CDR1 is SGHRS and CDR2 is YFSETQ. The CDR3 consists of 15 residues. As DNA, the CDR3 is TGCGCCAGCACCTACAGGCCCGGATCTGGAAACACCATATATTTT. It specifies CASTYRPGSGNTIYF. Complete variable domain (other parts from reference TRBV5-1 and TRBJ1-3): KAGVTQTPRYLIKTRGQQVTLSCSPISGHRSVSWYQQTPGQGLQFLFEYFSETQRNKGNFPGRFSGRQFSNSRSEMNVSTLELGDSALYLCASTYRPGSGNTIYFGEGSWLTVV.

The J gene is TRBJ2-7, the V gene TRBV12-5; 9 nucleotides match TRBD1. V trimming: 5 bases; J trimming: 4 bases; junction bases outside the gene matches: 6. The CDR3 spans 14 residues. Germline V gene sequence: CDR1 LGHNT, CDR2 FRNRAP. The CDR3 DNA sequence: TGTGCTAGTGGTCCGGGGACAGGGAGTTACGAGCAGTACTTC. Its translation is CASGPGTGSYEQYF.

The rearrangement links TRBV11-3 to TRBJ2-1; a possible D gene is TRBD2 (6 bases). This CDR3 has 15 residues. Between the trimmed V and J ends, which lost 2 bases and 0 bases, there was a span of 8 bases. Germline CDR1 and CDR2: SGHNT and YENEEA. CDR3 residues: CASSLLASSYNEQFF. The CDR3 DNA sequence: TGTGCCAGCAGCTTACTAGCGTCCTCCTACAATGAGCAGTTCTTC.

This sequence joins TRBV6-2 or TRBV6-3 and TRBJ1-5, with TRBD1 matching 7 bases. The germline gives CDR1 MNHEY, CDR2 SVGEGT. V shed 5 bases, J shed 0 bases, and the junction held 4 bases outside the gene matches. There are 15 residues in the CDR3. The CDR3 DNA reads TGTGCCAGCAGTCAGGGGGACGTTAGCAATCAGCCCCAGCATTTT. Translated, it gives CASSQGDVSNQPQHF.

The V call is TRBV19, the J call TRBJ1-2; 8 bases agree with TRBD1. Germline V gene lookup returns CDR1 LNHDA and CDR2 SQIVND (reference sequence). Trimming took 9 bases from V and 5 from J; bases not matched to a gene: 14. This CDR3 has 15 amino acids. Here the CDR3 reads CASGRGTGFGYGYTF. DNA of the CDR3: TGTGCCAGCGGCAGGGGGACAGGCTTTGGGTATGGCTACACCTTC.

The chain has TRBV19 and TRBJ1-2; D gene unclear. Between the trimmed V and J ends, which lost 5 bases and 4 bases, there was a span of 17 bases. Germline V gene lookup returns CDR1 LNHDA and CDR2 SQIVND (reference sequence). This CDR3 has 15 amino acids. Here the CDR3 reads CASSPAVGRRYGYTF. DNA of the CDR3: TGTGCCAGTAGTCCAGCGGTCGGCAGGCGCTATGGCTACACCTTC.

CDR3 residues: CASSLVQGRGEQYF. CDR3 coding DNA: TGTGCCAGCAGCTTAGTACAGGGGCGCGGGGAGCAGTACTTC. This chain links TRBV11-2 with TRBJ2-7; TRBD1 agrees at 7 bases. Germline V gene lookup returns CDR1 SGHAT and CDR2 FQNNGV. V lost 1 base, J lost 7 bases, and 7 bases stayed unmatched. The CDR3 totals 14 residues.

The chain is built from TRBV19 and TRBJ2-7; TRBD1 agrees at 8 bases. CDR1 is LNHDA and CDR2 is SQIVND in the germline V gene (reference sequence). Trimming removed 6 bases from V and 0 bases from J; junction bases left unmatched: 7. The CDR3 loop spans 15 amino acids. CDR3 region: CASSLAGGRSYEQYF. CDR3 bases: TGTGCCAGTAGCCTGGCAGGGGGCCGCTCCTACGAGCAGTACTTC.

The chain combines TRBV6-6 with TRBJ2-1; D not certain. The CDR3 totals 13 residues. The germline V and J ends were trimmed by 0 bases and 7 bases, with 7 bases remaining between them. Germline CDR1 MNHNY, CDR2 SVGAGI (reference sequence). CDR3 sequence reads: CASSYSIENEQFF. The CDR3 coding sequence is TGTGCCAGCAGTTACTCGATCGAGAATGAGCAGTTCTTC.

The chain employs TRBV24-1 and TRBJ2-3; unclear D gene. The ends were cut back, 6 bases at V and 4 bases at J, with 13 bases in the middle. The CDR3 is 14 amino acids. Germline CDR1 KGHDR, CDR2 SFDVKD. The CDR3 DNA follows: TGTGCCACCAGTCGCCGGAGTTGGGCAGATACGCAGTATTTT. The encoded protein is CATSRRSWADTQYF.

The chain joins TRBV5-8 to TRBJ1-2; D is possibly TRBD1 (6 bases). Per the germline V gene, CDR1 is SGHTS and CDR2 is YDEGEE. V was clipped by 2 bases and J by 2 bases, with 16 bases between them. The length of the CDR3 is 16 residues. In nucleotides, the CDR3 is TGTGCCAGCAGCTTAGGCAGGGGTGATAGGAACTATGGCTACACCTTC. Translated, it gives CASSLGRGDRNYGYTF. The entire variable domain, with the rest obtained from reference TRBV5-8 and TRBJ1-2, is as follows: EAGVTQSPTHLIKTRGQQATLRCSPISGHTSVYWYQQALGLGLQFLLWYDEGEERNRGNFPPRFSGRQFPNYSSELNVNALELEDSALYLCASSLGRGDRNYGYTFGSGTRLTVV.

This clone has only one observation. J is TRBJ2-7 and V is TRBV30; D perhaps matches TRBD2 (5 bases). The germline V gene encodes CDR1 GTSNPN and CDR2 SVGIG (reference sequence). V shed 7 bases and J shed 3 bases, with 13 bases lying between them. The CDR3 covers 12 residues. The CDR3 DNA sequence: TGTGCCTCCCAGACCGGGAACTACGAGCAGTACTTC. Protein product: CASQTGNYEQYF. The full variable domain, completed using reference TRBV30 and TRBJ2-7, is SQTIHQWPATLVQPVGSPLSLECTVEGTSNPNLYWYRQAAGRGLQLLFYSVGIGQISSEVPQNLSASRPQDRQFILSSKKLLLSDSGFYLCASQTGNYEQYFGPGTRLTVT.

Here the CDR3 DNA reads TGCAGCGTGCAGGACAGCCTCAATCAGCCCCAGCATTTT. It yields the protein CSVQDSLNQPQHF. V is TRBV29-1 and J is TRBJ1-5; a weak D match, TRBD1 (6 bases). The CDR3 runs 13 residues. V was cut by 6 bases and J by 3 bases, with 12 bases left in between. Germline CDR1 reads SQVTM; CDR2 reads ANQGSEA.

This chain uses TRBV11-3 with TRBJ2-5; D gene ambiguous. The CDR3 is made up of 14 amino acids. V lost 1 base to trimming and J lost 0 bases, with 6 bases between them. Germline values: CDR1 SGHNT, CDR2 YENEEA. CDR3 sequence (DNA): TGTGCCAGCAGCTTAGGTGGCTACCAAGAGACCCAGTACTTC. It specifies CASSLGGYQETQYF.

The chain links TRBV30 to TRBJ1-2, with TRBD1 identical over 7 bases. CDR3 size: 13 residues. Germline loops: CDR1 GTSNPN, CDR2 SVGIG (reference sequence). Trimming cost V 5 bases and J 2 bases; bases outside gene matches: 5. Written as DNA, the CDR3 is TGTGCCTGGGGCGGGGACAGCAACTATGGCTACACCTTC. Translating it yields CAWGGDSNYGYTF.

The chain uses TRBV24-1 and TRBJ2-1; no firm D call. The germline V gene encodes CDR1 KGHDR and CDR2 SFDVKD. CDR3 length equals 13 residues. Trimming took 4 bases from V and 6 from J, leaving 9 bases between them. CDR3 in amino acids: CATSDRTVNEQFF. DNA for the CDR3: TGTGCCACCAGTGACCGAACTGTCAATGAGCAGTTCTTC.

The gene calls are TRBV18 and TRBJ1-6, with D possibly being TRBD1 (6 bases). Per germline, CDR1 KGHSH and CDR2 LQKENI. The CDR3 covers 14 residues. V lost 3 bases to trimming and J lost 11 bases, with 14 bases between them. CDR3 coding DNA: TGTGCCAGCTCACCGACAACAGGGATTGCACCCCTCCACTTT. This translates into CASSPTTGIAPLHF. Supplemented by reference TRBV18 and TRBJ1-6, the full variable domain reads NAGVMQNPRHLVRRRGQEARLRCSPMKGHSHVYWYRQLPEEGLKFMVYLQKENIIDESGMPKERFSAEFPKEGPSILRIQQVVRGDSAAYFCASSPTTGIAPLHFGNGTRLTVT.

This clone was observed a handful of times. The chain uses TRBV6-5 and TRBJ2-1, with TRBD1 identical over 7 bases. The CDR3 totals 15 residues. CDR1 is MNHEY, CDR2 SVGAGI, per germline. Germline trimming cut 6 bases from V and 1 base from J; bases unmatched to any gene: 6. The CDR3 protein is CASSHTGESYNEQFF. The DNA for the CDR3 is TGTGCCAGCAGCCACACAGGGGAATCCTACAATGAGCAGTTCTTC.